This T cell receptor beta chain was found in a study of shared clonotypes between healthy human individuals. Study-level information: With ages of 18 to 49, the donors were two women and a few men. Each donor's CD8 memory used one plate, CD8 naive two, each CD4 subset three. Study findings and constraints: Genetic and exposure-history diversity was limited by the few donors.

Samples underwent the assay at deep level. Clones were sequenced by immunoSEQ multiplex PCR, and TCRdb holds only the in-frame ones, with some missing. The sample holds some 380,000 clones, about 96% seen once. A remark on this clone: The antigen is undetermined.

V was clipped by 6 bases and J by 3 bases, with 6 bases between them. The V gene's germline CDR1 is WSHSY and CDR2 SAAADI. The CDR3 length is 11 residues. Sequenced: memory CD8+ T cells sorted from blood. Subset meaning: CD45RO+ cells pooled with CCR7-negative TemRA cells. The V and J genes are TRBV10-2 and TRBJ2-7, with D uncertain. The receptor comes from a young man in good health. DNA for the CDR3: TGCGCCAGCAGGAGTAGCTACGAGCAGTACTTC. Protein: CASRSSYEQYF.